The 21 T cell receptor beta chains presented below share a single source sample, sequenced in a study of T-cell reconstitution after alpha-beta-depleted transplantation in children. It was with unique molecular identifiers that the TCRbeta library was prepared. Via MiXCR, TCRdb re-called the PCR reads, giving one row per CDR3 protein. The data contain about 27,000 distinct CDR3 sequences, about 6.3% of them singletons. Source: PBMCs, mostly from graft donor cells, taken 180 days after TCRalphabeta/CD19-depleted stem cell transplant. The source of these receptors is a male patient aged 10 to 17 who had a stem cell transplant for acute myeloid leukemia, so the T cells may come from the graft donor.

There are many counts of this clonotype. The chain recombines TRBV2 with TRBJ2-2; D is perhaps TRBD1 or TRBD2 (5 bases each). V shed 6 bases and J shed 5 bases, with 19 bases lying between them. Germline assignment: CDR1 SNHLY and CDR2 FYNNEI. The CDR3 has 16 residues. DNA for the CDR3: TGTGCCAGCAGCGCTAGGGGCCCGGGGTGGACCGGGGAGCTGTTTTTT. Translated: CASSARGPGWTGELFF.

This clonotype was detected ten times or more. This chain joins TRBV7-9 and TRBJ2-1; TRBD2 might be the D (5 bases). Between the trimmed V and J ends, which lost 5 bases and 1 base, there was a span of 12 bases. CDR3 length: 15 residues. Germline V gives CDR1 SEHNR, CDR2 FQNEAQ (reference sequence). The CDR3 loop reads CASSPDFLSYNEQFF. DNA of the CDR3: TGTGCCAGCAGCCCGGACTTCTTATCCTACAATGAGCAGTTCTTC.

This clonotype has a count of ten or more. The chain uses TRBV5-1 and TRBJ2-3, with 8 bases identical to TRBD2. After removal of 0 bases from V and 0 bases from J, the junction contained 3 bases not matched to a gene. CDR1 and CDR2 (germline): SGHRS, YFSETQ. CDR3 length equals 16 residues. The CDR3, as DNA: TGCGCCAGCAGCTTGGAACTAGCGGATAGCACAGATACGCAGTATTTT. It yields the protein CASSLELADSTDTQYF.

This clonotype was seen at least ten times. The rearrangement links TRBV14 to TRBJ1-1; 8 nucleotides agree with TRBD1. This CDR3 spans 15 amino acids. V shed 5 bases and J 4 bases; nucleotides not matched to a gene: 9. Germline V lookup: CDR1 SGHDN, CDR2 FVKESK. The CDR3 loop reads CASSAQGAQGTEAFF. The CDR3 DNA reads TGTGCCAGCAGCGCCCAGGGGGCGCAGGGCACTGAAGCTTTCTTT.

This clonotype was seen many times. The chain employs TRBV7-6 and TRBJ2-2; D is unclear. The CDR3 contains 12 residues. CDR1 is SGHVS, CDR2 FNYEAQ, per germline. Trimming cost V 1 base and J 6 bases, with 3 bases left between them. The DNA for the CDR3 is TGTGCCAGCAGCTTAGTCTCCGGGGAGCTGTTTTTT. Its translation is CASSLVSGELFF. The variable domain in full, with the rest retrieved from reference TRBV7-6 and TRBJ2-2, is GAGVSQSPRYKVTKRGQDVALRCDPISGHVSLYWYRQALGQGPEFLTYFNYEAQQDKSGLPNDRFSAERPEGSISTLTIQRTEQRDSAMYRCASSLVSGELFFGEGSRLTVL.

This clonotype was observed at least ten times. The chain combines TRBV5-1 with TRBJ2-2, with unresolved D. CDR1 is SGHRS, CDR2 YFSETQ, per germline. The CDR3 has 15 amino acids. V dropped 1 base and J dropped 2 bases, with 9 bases sitting between them. The CDR3 region is CASSLLGQNTGELFF. CDR3 sequence (DNA): TGCGCCAGCAGCTTGCTCGGCCAAAACACCGGGGAGCTGTTTTTT.

This clonotype was seen repeatedly, ten times or more. The chain couples TRBV29-1 to TRBJ2-3, with 16 bases identical to TRBD2. Trimming removed 4 bases from V and 1 base from J; junction bases left unmatched: 2. The CDR3 covers 16 residues. CDR1 is SQVTM and CDR2 is ANQGSEA in the germline V gene. The DNA for the CDR3 is TGCAGCGTTGCCGGGACTAGCGGGGGGGGCACAGATACGCAGTATTTT. This gives the protein CSVAGTSGGGTDTQYF.

Many counts were recorded for this clonotype. The chain couples TRBV5-6 to TRBJ1-2, with D perhaps matching TRBD1 (5 bases). Between the trimmed V and J ends, which lost 2 bases and 4 bases, there was a span of 12 bases. The CDR3 has 14 residues. Germline loops: CDR1 SGHDT, CDR2 YYEEEE. CDR3 DNA sequence: TGTGCCAGCAGCTTAAGGGGCGCGTTCTATGGCTACACCTTC. Its protein is CASSLRGAFYGYTF.

This clonotype was detected many times. The rearrangement links TRBV24-1 to TRBJ2-2; D remains ambiguous. The germline CDR1 and CDR2 sequences are KGHDR and SFDVKD. This CDR3 region has 14 residues. V gave up 4 bases and J gave up 9 bases, with 14 bases separating them. Here the CDR3 DNA reads TGTGCCACCAGTGAGTCTTCGGTGTCACGGGAGCTGTTTTTT. Its protein product is CATSESSVSRELFF.

This clonotype was recorded at least ten times. The chain combines TRBV15 with TRBJ1-1; D remains unclear. The ends were cut back, 3 bases at V and 5 bases at J, with 13 bases in the middle. This CDR3 spans 14 amino acids. Germline V gene lookup returns CDR1 LNHNV and CDR2 YYDKDF (reference sequence). CDR3 coding DNA: TGTGCCACCAGCAGGCTTAACGGGATAACTGAAGCTTTCTTT. Protein: CATSRLNGITEAFF.

This clonotype was detected many times. The chain carries TRBV27 and TRBJ1-1; TRBD1 agrees at 7 bases. V was pared by 5 bases and J by 0 bases, with 6 bases of the junction left unmatched. The CDR3 sequence is 15 residues long. Germline V gives CDR1 MNHEY, CDR2 SMNVEV (reference sequence). CDR3 sequence reads: CASSKQGRMNTEAFF. DNA for the CDR3: TGTGCCAGCAGTAAACAGGGGCGGATGAACACTGAAGCTTTCTTT.

This clonotype was picked up many times. V usage is TRBV2 and J usage is TRBJ1-2, with 8 nucleotides matching TRBD1. The CDR3 loop spans 14 amino acids. The V segment lost 7 bases and the J segment 0 bases; nucleotides outside the gene matches: 4. Germline V lookup: CDR1 SNHLY, CDR2 FYNNEI. This CDR3 is CASNLDRANYGYTF. CDR3 nucleotides: TGTGCCAGCAATCTGGACAGGGCTAACTATGGCTACACCTTC.

This clonotype was seen many times. The chain couples TRBV20-1 to TRBJ2-6; D uncertain. The CDR3 is made up of 14 amino acids. The V end lost 0 bases, the J end lost 4 bases, and 7 bases lay between the germline ends. CDR1 and CDR2 from the germline V gene are DFQATT and SNEGSKA (reference sequence). The CDR3 protein is CSARDFGGANVLTF. The CDR3 coding sequence is TGCAGTGCTAGAGATTTTGGGGGGGCCAACGTCCTGACTTTC.

This clonotype was detected many times. In DNA form, the CDR3 reads TGCAGTGCTAGACTCGACTCCTACAATGAGCAGTTCTTC. Protein sequence: CSARLDSYNEQFF. This chain links TRBV20-1 with TRBJ2-1; D is unresolved. The CDR3 loop spans 13 amino acids. The germline gives CDR1 DFQATT, CDR2 SNEGSKA (reference sequence). V was clipped by 2 bases and J by 0 bases, with 5 bases between them.

This clonotype showed up many times. This chain links TRBV6-2 or TRBV6-3 with TRBJ2-7; the D call may be TRBD1 or TRBD2 (5 bases each). The CDR3 contains 14 residues. From germline, CDR1 is MNHEY and CDR2 SVGEGT. V was cut by 7 bases and J by 4 bases, with 17 bases left in between. The CDR3 region has the DNA TGTGCCAGCACCGACCGGGGCAGAATTTACGAGCAGTACTTC. Translating gives CASTDRGRIYEQYF.

This clonotype was detected many times. The chain employs TRBV12-3 or TRBV12-4 and TRBJ2-2; D remains ambiguous. V was cut by 3 bases and J by 6 bases, with 8 bases left in between. The CDR3 is 13 amino acids. CDR3 DNA: TGTGCCAGCAGTTTCTTAGCCCCCGGGGAGCTGTTTTTT. Translating it yields CASSFLAPGELFF.

As concerns this clonotype: This may come from a read error, since a much larger clone is one base off. Likely a read error: the CDR3 ends without its conserved phenylalanine or tryptophan. The chain employs TRBV4-3 and TRBJ1-2; D is possibly TRBD1 (5 bases). The ends were cut back, 1 base at V and 4 bases at J, with 10 bases in the middle. The CDR3 is 14 residues long. Per germline, CDR1 LGHNA and CDR2 YSLEER. CDR3 nucleotides: TGCGCCAGCAGCCAAGTAGGGGCGCCCTATGGCTACACCTGC. Protein product: CASSQVGAPYGYTC.

The table lists this clonotype with many counts. V usage is TRBV27 and J usage is TRBJ1-1, with D hard to call. This CDR3 contains 13 residues. CDR1 is MNHEY and CDR2 is SMNVEV in the germline V gene (reference sequence). V was shortened by 6 bases and J by 9 bases, with 17 bases between the two germline ends. Here the CDR3 reads CASSPRLTRKAFF. The DNA for the CDR3 is TGTGCCAGCAGCCCACGTCTCACAAGGAAAGCTTTCTTT.

This clonotype was counted ten times or more. The gene calls are TRBV27 and TRBJ2-7; 8 nucleotides agree with TRBD1. CDR3 length equals 16 residues. The V gene end was trimmed by 2 bases and the J gene end by 4 bases; junction bases not matched to a gene: 10. Per the germline V gene, CDR1 is MNHEY and CDR2 is SMNVEV (reference sequence). The CDR3 region is CASSLMKGQGAYEQYF. CDR3 DNA: TGTGCCAGCAGTTTAATGAAGGGGCAGGGGGCTTACGAGCAGTACTTC.

This clonotype was recorded at least ten times. The gene calls are TRBV6-2 or TRBV6-3 and TRBJ2-7, with D perhaps assigned TRBD1 or TRBD2 (5 bases each). Trimming removed 6 bases at V and 0 bases at J, with 12 bases between. The CDR3 runs 14 residues. Germline assignment: CDR1 MNHEY and CDR2 SVGEGT. The CDR3 sequence is CASRRPGSSYEQYF. The CDR3 coding sequence is TGTGCCAGCAGGCGGCCAGGGAGCTCCTACGAGCAGTACTTC.

In this sample, this clonotype turned up many times. This chain uses TRBV12-3 or TRBV12-4 with TRBJ2-2, with D possibly being TRBD1 or TRBD2 (6 bases each). There are 14 residues in the CDR3. The V and J ends lost 3 bases and 4 bases respectively, with 9 bases between them. This CDR3 is CASSLGGCTGELFF. The CDR3 coding sequence is TGTGCCAGCAGTTTGGGGGGCTGCACCGGGGAGCTGTTTTTT.